This passage covers 13 T cell receptor beta chains from one sample sequenced in a study of shared clonotypes between healthy human individuals. Method: immunoSEQ multiplex PCR; TCRdb's copy keeps in-frame clones and lacks some. This table holds millions of clones, just over 90% found once. The source material was naive CD4+ T cells sorted from blood. As for subset: CD45RA+ positively selected. These receptor sequences come from a man between 18 and 35 years old in good health.

The V call is TRBV14, the J call TRBJ1-2; D unclear. Trimming stripped 4 bases from V and 3 bases from J, with 9 bases between. Germline V gives CDR1 SGHDN, CDR2 FVKESK. CDR3 size: 13 residues. The CDR3 DNA sequence: TGTGCCAGCAGCCCACGGGTACACTATGGCTACACCTTC. It translates to CASSPRVHYGYTF.

V gene TRBV19 combines with J gene TRBJ1-2, with D unclear. This CDR3 spans 13 amino acids. Trimming shortened V by 9 bases and J by 1 base, and 12 bases separated the two germline ends. Germline V lookup: CDR1 LNHDA, CDR2 SQIVND (reference sequence). CDR3 DNA: TGTGCCAGGAGTCCTAACCTTAACTATGGCTACACCTTC. It codes for CARSPNLNYGYTF. Filled out from reference TRBV19 and TRBJ1-2, the complete variable domain reads DGGITQSPKYLFRKEGQNVTLSCEQNLNHDAMYWYRQDPGQGLRLIYYSQIVNDFQKGDIAEGYSVSREKKESFPLTVTSAQKNPTAFYLCARSPNLNYGYTFGSGTRLTVV.

The chain couples TRBV19 to TRBJ1-1; TRBD1 matches 7 bases. Losses at the gene ends were 8 bases for V and 0 bases for J; bases not matched to a gene: 12. Germline CDR1 reads LNHDA; CDR2 reads SQIVND (reference sequence). The CDR3 consists of 16 residues. CDR3: CASLAGQSYLNTEAFF. For the CDR3, the DNA is TGTGCCAGTTTAGCGGGACAGAGCTATTTGAACACTGAAGCTTTCTTT.

The chain joins TRBV11-2 to TRBJ1-6, with D tentatively TRBD1 (6 bases). Germline-derived CDR1 and CDR2 are SGHAT and FQNNGV. CDR3 length: 15 residues. Trimming removed 6 bases at V and 0 bases at J, with 9 bases between. CDR3 bases: TGTGCCAGCAGAACACAGGGCTCCTATAATTCACCCCTCCACTTT. It translates to CASRTQGSYNSPLHF.

This chain links TRBV28 with TRBJ1-2; no reliable D call. Germline V lookup: CDR1 MDHEN, CDR2 SYDVKM. V was cut by 6 bases and J by 4 bases, with 9 bases left in between. CDR3 length: 12 amino acids. CDR3 amino acids: CASSRQTYGYTF. The CDR3 DNA reads TGTGCCAGCAGCCGGCAGACCTATGGCTACACCTTC.

V gene TRBV2 combines with J gene TRBJ2-7; tentative D call: TRBD1 (6 bases). The CDR3 runs to 15 residues. Germline loops: CDR1 SNHLY, CDR2 FYNNEI. V was trimmed by 4 bases and J by 1 base, leaving 14 bases between them. The CDR3 sequence: CASSGTEFLSYEQYF. The CDR3 coding sequence is TGTGCCAGCAGTGGGACAGAGTTCCTTTCCTACGAGCAGTACTTC.

V usage is TRBV4-3 and J usage is TRBJ2-5; TRBD2 matches 8 bases. The CDR3 runs 18 residues. The germline V gene has CDR1 LGHNA and CDR2 YSLEER. V trimming: 0 bases; J trimming: 5 bases; junction bases outside the gene matches: 14. The CDR3 DNA sequence: TGCGCCAGCAGCCAAGAACTTACTAGCGGCTCCACGGGGGAGACCCAGTACTTC. Encoded protein: CASSQELTSGSTGETQYF.

V usage is TRBV18 and J usage is TRBJ2-1; D gene unclear. V lost 6 bases and J lost 5, with 11 bases in between. There are 13 residues in the CDR3. From germline, CDR1 is KGHSH and CDR2 LQKENI. Written as DNA, the CDR3 is TGTGCCAGCTCCCGGGCCAGAGACAATGAGCAGTTCTTC. Protein product: CASSRARDNEQFF.

The V and J genes are TRBV7-9 and TRBJ1-4; 7 positions match TRBD1. V lost 3 bases to trimming and J lost 8 bases; unmatched junction nucleotides: 6. This CDR3 spans 14 amino acids. The germline CDR1 and CDR2 sequences are SEHNR and FQNEAQ (reference sequence). CDR3 sequence reads: CASSFTGVGEKLFF. CDR3 DNA sequence: TGTGCCAGCAGCTTTACAGGGGTGGGCGAAAAACTGTTTTTT.

The chain uses TRBV4-1 and TRBJ1-6; 8 bases match TRBD1. Looked up from germline, CDR1 is MGHRA and CDR2 is YSYEKL. J lost 8 bases, V lost 0 bases, and 12 bases had no gene match. The CDR3 runs 18 residues. The CDR3 DNA is TGCGCCAGCAGCCAAGAGCCCAGGCAGGGGGCTAAGGATTCACCCCTCCACTTT. Protein: CASSQEPRQGAKDSPLHF.

Remarks on this clone: Other DNA sequences from this sample encode an identical CDR3 as well. This sequence joins TRBV5-1 and TRBJ1-5; 9 bases agree with TRBD1. Germline values: CDR1 SGHRS, CDR2 YFSETQ. CDR3 length: 15 residues. Losses at the gene ends were 3 bases for V and 4 bases for J; bases not matched to a gene: 5. The CDR3 sequence: CASSSGQGSNQPQHF. For the CDR3, the DNA is TGCGCCAGCAGCTCCGGACAGGGGTCAAATCAGCCCCAGCATTTT.

The gene calls are TRBV27 and TRBJ1-6; 7 bases align to TRBD1. With 5 bases clipped from V and 5 bases from J, the junction kept 3 bases outside the gene matches. The CDR3 length is 14 residues. Per germline, CDR1 MNHEY and CDR2 SMNVEV (reference sequence). In DNA form, the CDR3 reads TGTGCCAGCAGTGCGGGACAGAATAATTCACCCCTCCACTTT. Translating gives CASSAGQNNSPLHF.

This chain joins TRBV4-3 and TRBJ2-2; tentative D call: TRBD1 (6 bases). CDR1 and CDR2 from the germline V gene are LGHNA and YSLEER. The CDR3 is 16 residues long. V was trimmed by 1 base and J by 1 base, leaving 10 bases between them. CDR3 nucleotide sequence: TGCGCCAGCAGCCAAGGAAGGGGGAAGAACACCGGGGAGCTGTTTTTT. It yields the protein CASSQGRGKNTGELFF.